This TCR beta chain was sequenced in a study of cytomegalovirus exposure and HLA in healthy donors. Study results and caveats: The classifier reportedly diagnosed cytomegalovirus status with high sensitivity and specificity.

PCR amplification relied on 60 Vbeta primers (plus 13 Jbeta primers). The assay was immunoSEQ multiplex PCR, and TCRdb's table has in-frame clones only and misses some. The data contain 130,000 or so clones, 77% of them singletons. In regard to this clone: The antigen remains undetermined.

The CDR3 totals 14 residues. V was clipped by 6 bases and J by 8 bases; unmatched bases: 8. Germline V gene data show CDR1 as SGHTA and CDR2 as FQGNSA. The genes are TRBV7-2 and TRBJ2-1; 9 bases match TRBD1. This sequence originates from a female donor in good health and CMV-seronegative. Sequenced sample: PBMCs. Written as DNA, the CDR3 is TGTGCCAGCAGGCCAAGGGACAGGGTGGATGAGCAGTTCTTC. This encodes CASRPRDRVDEQFF.